Following are 5 T cell receptor beta chains from one sample sequenced in a study of cytomegalovirus exposure and HLA in healthy donors. Primers: 60 Vbeta forward and 13 Jbeta reverse. The repertoire was sequenced with immunoSEQ multiplex PCR; TCRdb's copy has only in-frame clones and lacks some. The sample yields about 130,000 clones, about three quarters seen once. What was sequenced was PBMCs. All receptors derive from a male donor in good health and CMV-seronegative.

This clone was detected once. This chain joins TRBV19 and TRBJ2-1; 11 nucleotides align to TRBD2. The CDR3 is made up of 15 amino acids. The V and J ends lost 6 bases and 6 bases, in that order; junction bases with no gene match: 7. In germline, CDR1 is LNHDA, CDR2 SQIVND (reference sequence). CDR3 in amino acids: CASRGGLAGLNEQFF. The CDR3 nucleotides are TGTGCCAGTAGGGGAGGACTAGCGGGCCTCAATGAGCAGTTCTTC.

The chain links TRBV27 to TRBJ1-2, with TRBD1 identical over 7 bases. This CDR3 has 16 residues. Trimming took 3 bases from V and 3 from J; bases not matched to a gene: 10. The germline V gene has CDR1 MNHEY and CDR2 SMNVEV (reference sequence). The CDR3 DNA reads as TGTGCCAGCAGTTTTGCGACAGGGCTAGGCTACTATGGCTACACCTTC. This gives the protein CASSFATGLGYYGYTF.

This clone was seen a few times. The chain has TRBV19 and TRBJ2-2; TRBD1 aligns across 8 bases. Trimming cost V 4 bases and J 3 bases; bases outside gene matches: 1. This CDR3 comprises 14 residues. Germline V CDR1 and CDR2: LNHDA, SQIVND (reference sequence). CDR3 in DNA: TGTGCCAGTAGTAAACAGGGGGACACCGGGGAGCTGTTTTTT. Amino acids: CASSKQGDTGELFF.

This chain connects TRBV18 to TRBJ2-7; D not resolved. Germline V lookup: CDR1 KGHSH, CDR2 LQKENI. Trimming took 2 bases from V and 1 from J, leaving 3 bases between them. The CDR3 sequence is 12 residues long. The CDR3 loop reads CASSPVSYEQYF. In DNA, the CDR3 is TGTGCCAGCTCACCAGTATCCTACGAGCAGTACTTC.

The J gene is TRBJ2-6, the V gene TRBV7-8; D remains ambiguous. V was shortened by 7 bases and J by 4 bases, with 17 bases between the two germline ends. Germline values: CDR1 SGHVS, CDR2 FQNEAQ. The CDR3 spans 16 residues. This CDR3 is CASTPLGGTGANVLTF. The CDR3 nucleotides read TGTGCCAGCACCCCGCTCGGCGGTACCGGGGCCAACGTCCTGACTTTC.